This is a list of T cell receptor beta chains from one sample in a study of blood T cell repertoires in COVID-19. The assay was immunoSEQ multiplex PCR, and TCRdb's table has in-frame clones only and misses some. The sample holds more than 200,000 clones, 86% seen once. Sequenced: peripheral blood. The source of these receptors is a woman aged 45-60 years with COVID-19, enrolled during active disease. Both conserved end residues are part of each CDR3. D genes are given only for firm matches. Size values are once, few and many counts, or a class for expanded clones, and some rows have none.

J gene: TRBJ2-3
clone size: NA
D gene: TRBD2
V gene: TRBV28
CDR3 protein: CASDETSGGSDTQYF
CDR3 DNA: TGTGCCAGTGATGAGACTAGCGGTGGTTCAGATACGCAGTATTTT

J gene: TRBJ2-4
clone size: NA
D gene: NA
V gene: TRBV30
CDR3 protein: CAWKGPGSLAKNIQYF
CDR3 DNA: TGTGCCTGGAAGGGGCCAGGCAGCCTAGCCAAAAACATTCAGTACTTC

J gene: TRBJ1-3
clone size: NA
D gene: NA
V gene: TRBV4-1
CDR3 protein: CASSHTVERGLGGNTIYF
CDR3 DNA: TGCGCCAGCAGCCACACAGTGGAAAGGGGTCTTGGTGGAAACACCATATATTTT

J gene: TRBJ2-1
clone size: NA
D gene: NA
V gene: TRBV5-5
CDR3 protein: CASSPGGGYNEQFF
CDR3 DNA: TGTGCCAGCAGCCCGGGGGGCGGGTACAATGAGCAGTTCTTC

J gene: TRBJ2-1
clone size: few
D gene: NA
V gene: TRBV4-3
CDR3 protein: CASSQDRGGEQFF
CDR3 DNA: TGCGCCAGCAGCCAAGATAGGGGGGGTGAGCAGTTCTTC

J gene: TRBJ1-1
clone size: NA
D gene: NA
V gene: TRBV19
CDR3 protein: CASSIQVQQEAFF
CDR3 DNA: TGTGCCAGTAGTATCCAGGTACAGCAGGAAGCTTTCTTT

J gene: TRBJ1-1
clone size: NA
D gene: TRBD1
V gene: TRBV19
CDR3 protein: CASSSGTGGTEAFF
CDR3 DNA: TGTGCCAGTAGTTCCGGGACAGGGGGTACTGAAGCTTTCTTT

J gene: TRBJ1-2
clone size: NA
D gene: TRBD1
V gene: TRBV27
CDR3 protein: CASSLTQGNARGYTF
CDR3 DNA: TGTGCCAGCAGTTTAACACAGGGGAATGCACGGGGCTACACCTTC

J gene: TRBJ2-3
clone size: NA
D gene: TRBD2
V gene: TRBV6-4
CDR3 protein: CASSDGTTTDTQYF
CDR3 DNA: TGTGCCAGCAGTGACGGGACTACGACAGATACGCAGTATTTT

J gene: TRBJ1-1
clone size: NA
D gene: NA
V gene: TRBV4-1
CDR3 protein: CASSHGDGRDTEAFF
CDR3 DNA: TGCGCCAGCAGCCACGGGGACGGGAGGGACACTGAAGCTTTCTTT

J gene: TRBJ2-7
clone size: NA
D gene: TRBD2
V gene: TRBV6-2/TRBV6-3
CDR3 protein: CASSYSRTSQRYEQYF
CDR3 DNA: TGTGCCAGCAGTTACTCCCGGACTAGCCAACGCTACGAGCAGTACTTC

J gene: TRBJ2-2
clone size: NA
D gene: TRBD1
V gene: TRBV30
CDR3 protein: CAYSEPGTGRTGELFF
CDR3 DNA: TGTGCCTACTCCGAACCCGGGACAGGGCGGACCGGGGAGCTGTTTTTT

J gene: TRBJ2-3
clone size: NA
D gene: TRBD1
V gene: TRBV19
CDR3 protein: CASSVDRVSTDTQYF
CDR3 DNA: TGTGCCAGTTCGGTCGACAGGGTCAGCACAGATACGCAGTATTTT

J gene: TRBJ1-4
clone size: NA
D gene: TRBD1
V gene: TRBV7-2
CDR3 protein: CASSLGAGGHEKLFF
CDR3 DNA: TGTGCCAGCAGCTTAGGTGCAGGGGGCCATGAAAAACTGTTTTTT

J gene: TRBJ2-7
clone size: NA
D gene: NA
V gene: TRBV19
CDR3 protein: CASSLQHRFSSDSSYEQYF
CDR3 DNA: TGTGCCAGTAGTCTCCAGCACCGTTTCAGCAGCGACTCCTCCTACGAGCAGTACTTC

J gene: TRBJ1-1
clone size: once
D gene: NA
V gene: TRBV5-4
CDR3 protein: CASSWGDFNEAFF
CDR3 DNA: TGTGCCAGCAGCTGGGGGGATTTTAATGAAGCTTTCTTT

J gene: TRBJ1-1
clone size: NA
D gene: TRBD1
V gene: TRBV29-1
CDR3 protein: CSVLGQGHGNTEAFF
CDR3 DNA: TGCAGCGTTCTGGGACAGGGACACGGAAATACTGAAGCTTTCTTT

J gene: TRBJ2-3
clone size: NA
D gene: NA
V gene: TRBV11-3
CDR3 protein: CASSNFGAEGTDTQYF
CDR3 DNA: TGTGCCAGCAGCAATTTTGGCGCTGAGGGCACAGATACGCAGTATTTT

J gene: TRBJ1-2
clone size: NA
D gene: NA
V gene: TRBV27
CDR3 protein: CASSLRGGGIYGYTF
CDR3 DNA: TGTGCCAGCAGTTTACGGGGCGGGGGGATATATGGCTACACCTTC

J gene: TRBJ1-6
clone size: few
D gene: NA
V gene: TRBV6-4
CDR3 protein: CASTLGRKNSPLHF
CDR3 DNA: TGTGCCAGCACCTTGGGCCGGAAGAATTCACCCCTCCACTTT

J gene: TRBJ2-3
clone size: NA
D gene: NA
V gene: TRBV5-8
CDR3 protein: CASSLGQHTDTQYF
CDR3 DNA: TGTGCCAGCAGCTTGGGACAGCACACAGATACGCAGTATTTT

J gene: TRBJ2-6
clone size: NA
D gene: NA
V gene: TRBV5-4
CDR3 protein: CASRLGGPGANVLTF
CDR3 DNA: TGTGCCAGCAGGTTGGGGGGGCCTGGGGCCAACGTCCTGACTTTC

J gene: TRBJ1-3
clone size: NA
D gene: NA
V gene: TRBV19
CDR3 protein: CASSSSTGNTIYF
CDR3 DNA: TGTGCCAGTAGTTCCTCGACAGGAAACACCATATATTTT

J gene: TRBJ2-1
clone size: NA
D gene: NA
V gene: TRBV9
CDR3 protein: CASSVIASGDEQFF
CDR3 DNA: TGTGCCAGCAGCGTAATAGCGAGTGGGGATGAGCAGTTCTTC

J gene: TRBJ2-3
clone size: NA
D gene: NA
V gene: TRBV30
CDR3 protein: CAWGAVTSTDTQYF
CDR3 DNA: TGTGCCTGGGGAGCAGTGACTAGCACAGATACGCAGTATTTT

J gene: TRBJ1-2
clone size: NA
D gene: NA
V gene: TRBV11-2
CDR3 protein: CASSLGGSYGYTF
CDR3 DNA: TGTGCCAGCAGCCTAGGTGGGAGCTATGGCTACACCTTC

J gene: TRBJ2-7
clone size: NA
D gene: TRBD1
V gene: TRBV5-1
CDR3 protein: CASSLVTGTGSPPEQYF
CDR3 DNA: TGCGCCAGCAGCTTGGTAACGGGGACAGGATCACCCCCCGAGCAGTACTTC

J gene: TRBJ1-2
clone size: NA
D gene: NA
V gene: TRBV5-1
CDR3 protein: CASSSNLVYGYTF
CDR3 DNA: TGCGCCAGCAGCTCAAACCTAGTCTATGGCTACACCTTC

J gene: TRBJ1-1
clone size: NA
D gene: NA
V gene: TRBV12-2
CDR3 protein: CASRLVVVPNTEAFF
CDR3 DNA: TGTGCAAGTCGCTTAGTTGTAGTCCCCAACACTGAAGCTTTCTTT

J gene: TRBJ2-6
clone size: NA
D gene: TRBD1
V gene: TRBV6-2/TRBV6-3
CDR3 protein: CASSYPLTGIKEVGANVLTF
CDR3 DNA: TGTGCCAGCAGTTACCCCTTGACAGGGATTAAGGAAGTTGGGGCCAACGTCCTGACTTTC

J gene: TRBJ1-5
clone size: NA
D gene: TRBD1
V gene: TRBV19
CDR3 protein: CASSPWDRGQPQHF
CDR3 DNA: TGTGCCAGTAGTCCCTGGGACAGGGGTCAGCCCCAGCATTTT

J gene: TRBJ1-1
clone size: NA
D gene: TRBD1
V gene: TRBV7-3
CDR3 protein: CASSSVGGLMNTEAFF
CDR3 DNA: TGTGCCAGCAGCAGTGTAGGGGGCCTAATGAACACTGAAGCTTTCTTT

J gene: TRBJ2-2
clone size: NA
D gene: TRBD2
V gene: TRBV18
CDR3 protein: CASSPTSGGNTGELFF
CDR3 DNA: TGTGCCAGCTCACCAACTAGCGGGGGGAACACCGGGGAGCTGTTTTTT

J gene: TRBJ1-4
clone size: NA
D gene: NA
V gene: TRBV11-2
CDR3 protein: CASSLALIGVSGEKLFF
CDR3 DNA: TGTGCCAGCAGCTTAGCGCTCATCGGGGTATCTGGGGAAAAACTGTTTTTT

J gene: TRBJ1-2
clone size: many
D gene: NA
V gene: TRBV12-2
CDR3 protein: CASRLVDDSTNYGYTF
CDR3 DNA: TGTGCAAGTCGCTTAGTTGACGATAGCACAAACTATGGCTACACCTTC

J gene: TRBJ2-7
clone size: NA
D gene: TRBD2
V gene: TRBV18
CDR3 protein: CASSPTSGSYEQYF
CDR3 DNA: TGTGCCAGCTCACCGACTAGCGGGAGCTACGAGCAGTACTTC

J gene: TRBJ1-1
clone size: once
D gene: TRBD1
V gene: TRBV6-1
CDR3 protein: CASSEQDRMNTEAFF
CDR3 DNA: TGTGCCAGCAGTGAACAGGACAGGATGAACACTGAAGCTTTCTTT

J gene: TRBJ2-2
clone size: NA
D gene: TRBD2
V gene: TRBV7-6
CDR3 protein: CASSLRGEGSNTGELFF
CDR3 DNA: TGTGCCAGCAGCTTAAGAGGGGAGGGGTCGAACACCGGGGAGCTGTTTTTT

J gene: TRBJ1-2
clone size: NA
D gene: NA
V gene: TRBV19
CDR3 protein: CASSWGRDPNYGYTF
CDR3 DNA: TGTGCCAGTAGTTGGGGCAGGGATCCTAACTATGGCTACACCTTC

J gene: TRBJ2-1
clone size: NA
D gene: TRBD2
V gene: TRBV5-1
CDR3 protein: CASSLVTSGGNEQFF
CDR3 DNA: TGCGCCAGCAGCTTGGTAACTAGCGGGGGGAATGAGCAGTTCTTC

J gene: TRBJ1-1
clone size: NA
D gene: TRBD1
V gene: TRBV4-2
CDR3 protein: CASSQRRTGDTEAFF
CDR3 DNA: TGTGCCAGCAGCCAACGCCGTACAGGGGACACTGAAGCTTTCTTT

J gene: TRBJ2-4
clone size: few
D gene: NA
V gene: TRBV11-3
CDR3 protein: CASTPGDPLAKNIQYF
CDR3 DNA: TGTGCCAGCACCCCGGGGGACCCTCTAGCCAAAAACATTCAGTACTTC

J gene: TRBJ2-2
clone size: NA
D gene: NA
V gene: TRBV4-1
CDR3 protein: CASSQEGVLNTRSNTGELFF
CDR3 DNA: TGCGCCAGCAGCCAAGAAGGGGTGTTGAACACACGATCGAACACCGGGGAGCTGTTTTTT

J gene: TRBJ2-1
clone size: NA
D gene: NA
V gene: TRBV5-1
CDR3 protein: CASSSTPLREQFF
CDR3 DNA: TGCGCCAGCAGCAGCACCCCGTTACGGGAGCAGTTCTTC

J gene: TRBJ1-3
clone size: once
D gene: NA
V gene: TRBV19
CDR3 protein: CASSAPEDSILSGNTIYF
CDR3 DNA: TGTGCCAGTTCGGCACCCGAGGACAGTATTCTCTCTGGAAACACCATATATTTT

J gene: TRBJ2-7
clone size: NA
D gene: NA
V gene: TRBV5-1
CDR3 protein: CASSLSPTALHEQYF
CDR3 DNA: TGCGCCAGCAGCTTAAGCCCAACAGCTCTCCACGAGCAGTACTTC

J gene: TRBJ2-7
clone size: NA
D gene: TRBD1
V gene: TRBV7-9
CDR3 protein: CASRSDRSPYEQYF
CDR3 DNA: TGTGCCAGCAGATCGGACAGGTCTCCTTACGAGCAGTACTTC

J gene: TRBJ2-6
clone size: NA
D gene: NA
V gene: TRBV11-3
CDR3 protein: CASSSVSGANVLTF
CDR3 DNA: TGTGCCAGCAGTTCGGTCTCTGGGGCCAACGTCCTGACTTTC

J gene: TRBJ1-5
clone size: once
D gene: NA
V gene: TRBV10-3
CDR3 protein: CAISESKRGIGQPQHF
CDR3 DNA: TGTGCCATCAGTGAGTCTAAACGGGGAATAGGGCAGCCCCAGCATTTT

J gene: TRBJ1-1
clone size: NA
D gene: NA
V gene: TRBV28
CDR3 protein: CASSLSRGRSTEAFF
CDR3 DNA: TGTGCCAGCAGTTTAAGTAGGGGAAGGTCCACTGAAGCTTTCTTT

J gene: TRBJ2-2
clone size: NA
D gene: NA
V gene: TRBV5-6
CDR3 protein: CASRQTTQNTGELFF
CDR3 DNA: TGTGCCAGCAGACAGACTACCCAGAACACCGGGGAGCTGTTTTTT

J gene: TRBJ2-3
clone size: NA
D gene: TRBD2
V gene: TRBV4-3
CDR3 protein: CASSQSGTSATDTQYF
CDR3 DNA: TGCGCCAGCAGCCAGTCCGGGACTAGCGCCACAGATACGCAGTATTTT

J gene: TRBJ2-5
clone size: NA
D gene: NA
V gene: TRBV5-1
CDR3 protein: CASKTQAQETQYF
CDR3 DNA: TGCGCCAGCAAAACCCAGGCCCAAGAGACCCAGTACTTC

J gene: TRBJ1-1
clone size: NA
D gene: NA
V gene: TRBV12-3/TRBV12-4
CDR3 protein: CASSATGGTEAFF
CDR3 DNA: TGTGCCAGCAGTGCAACGGGGGGCACTGAAGCTTTCTTT

J gene: TRBJ2-1
clone size: NA
D gene: NA
V gene: TRBV19
CDR3 protein: CASSMGGYNEQFF
CDR3 DNA: TGTGCCAGTAGTATGGGGGGCTACAATGAGCAGTTCTTC

J gene: TRBJ1-3
clone size: NA
D gene: NA
V gene: TRBV11-1
CDR3 protein: CASSPERGARGNTIYF
CDR3 DNA: TGTGCCAGCAGCCCCGAACGGGGGGCTAGAGGAAACACCATATATTTT

J gene: TRBJ1-1
clone size: NA
D gene: NA
V gene: TRBV5-6
CDR3 protein: CASSLRGGWNTEAFF
CDR3 DNA: TGTGCCAGCAGCCTTCGCGGAGGGTGGAACACTGAAGCTTTCTTT